This section outlines one T cell receptor beta chain sequence together with its context. The record originates from a study of blood T cell repertoires in COVID-19. Sequencing was performed with immunoSEQ multiplex PCR; in TCRdb, only in-frame clones are kept and a portion is missing. In the table there are some 260,000 clones, just under 85% of which are singletons. This CDR3 comprises 17 residues. With 4 bases clipped from V and 5 bases from J, the junction kept 12 bases outside the gene matches. The germline V gene encodes CDR1 LGHDT and CDR2 YNNKEL (reference sequence). V usage is TRBV3-1 (or the pseudogene TRBV3-2) and J usage is TRBJ2-5; TRBD2 aligns across 11 bases. Sequencing used peripheral blood. The TCR was taken from a man older than 75 with acute or convalescent COVID-19. CDR3 DNA: TGTGCCAGCAGCCTCACGATAGGGACTAGCGGTGGGGAGACCCAGTACTTC. Its translation: CASSLTIGTSGGETQYF.